Below, one T cell receptor (beta chain) is given with its context. Its antigen has not been determined. Base-call qualities are not available, and no considerably larger clone is one nucleotide away. Using the deep immunoSEQ assay, TCR CDR3 regions were amplified from genomic DNA by multiplex PCR. For each cell subset, the extracted genomic DNA was distributed evenly across all wells of several immunoSEQ 96-well plates, and each plate served as one replicate. Each replicate PCR for sorted subsets received about 0.2 ug genomic DNA, equal to about 30,000 T cell genomes. The purified libraries were quantified using a Qubit 3.0 fluorometer, sized with a Bioanalyzer 2100, and then quantified again using the KAPA Library Quantification kit. Each immunoSEQ 96-well plate was sequenced on its own single-read 150-cycle Illumina NextSeq 550 flow cell. The published analysis was carried out like this. Because only junctional sequences without quality scores were contained in the immunoSEQ output, filtering matching that applied to full-length reads could not be performed. Sequences were annotated with PyIR, a Python wrapper for IgBLAST v1.9, using IMGT germline references to assign V/J genes and CDR3. Reads were filtered out if the reads had weak V/J assignments (E-value above 1e-6), no CDR3, stop codons, out-of-frame junctions, or ambiguous translated residues. V3J clonotypes were defined by identical inferred V gene, J gene, and CDR3 amino acid sequence. To compute the percentage overlap between repertoires, the number of shared unique clonotypes was divided by the size of the smaller repertoire. Richness of each repertoire was evaluated using RTK rarefaction, the Chao1 estimator, and Recon v2.1 estimates of unobserved clonotypes. For all TCRbeta clonotypes obtained by the gDNA method from a handful of donors, generation probabilities were computed with OLGA. TCRdb carries this immuneACCESS record with in-frame sequences only. Its versions omit some clonotypes, under half of them owing to an unresolved V gene in the studies checked, with the rest unexplained. The D gene and trimming were derived from the DNA, and the V and J assignments and clone size from that table. A total of around 2,000,000 clones appear in this sample, over 85% of them only once. Roughly 1% of the sample rests with the top ten.

The source of the sample is a study of shared clonotypes between healthy human individuals (dated by TCRdb to 2019 to 2021). In terms of the full investigation: Two women and a few men aged 18 to 49 years were included in the cohort. Per donor, three plates each were used for CD4 naive and CD4 memory, two for CD8 naive, and one for CD8 memory. To estimate repertoire size and how much clonotype sharing occurs between individuals, the study deeply sequenced the blood TCR repertoires of 5 or 6 healthy adults. Libraries were prepared and TCR repertoires were sequenced by different laboratories using diverse techniques, in order to increase sequencing depth and limit assay-specific biases. Per donor, leukapheresis produced somewhere between about 0.9 and 9 billion PBMCs. Overall results and qualifications from the work: Because the study included only a small number of donors, the genetic and exposure-history diversity represented was limited. Based on pairwise subsampling, the degree of clonotype sharing among donors was expected to be affected by sequencing depth. Compared with non-shared clonotypes, the clonotypes found in all four sorted-subset donors had higher generation probabilities. Sampling was restricted to blood, and TCR repertoires in tissues likely differ from the TCR repertoires found in blood. Naive subsets generally had larger estimated clonotype richness than memory subsets. Even with the large sequencing depth, rarefaction of the sorted-subset datasets indicated that sequencing was incomplete. Sharing across a few donors was observed for approximately 4.6% of naive CD4, about 4% of naive CD8, over 2% of memory CD4, and roughly 0.4% of memory CD8 clonotypes.

Deletion took 5 bases off V and 4 bases off J, with a span of 14 bases between the germline ends. From a lookup of the germline V gene (reference sequence), CDR1 and CDR2 are SEHNR and FQNEAQ. The CDR3 covers 14 residues, taking in both the cysteine and the phenylalanine. Only the CDR3 part of the read is kept: 42 bases, read in frame from the first base. CD8 naive samples were obtained by positive selection for CCR7 among CD45RO-negative cells, yielding a CD45RA+CCR7+ population from which TemRA cells were excluded. The donors were healthy, HIV-negative adults with no recently reported acute infections or vaccinations. Every donor was a Caucasian adult living in Nashville, Tennessee, USA. Blood was collected by leukapheresis, and PBMCs were isolated by Ficoll-Histopaque density gradient centrifugation and then cryopreserved in liquid nitrogen vapor phase. Purity and quantity of every magnetically sorted T cell population were checked by analytical flow cytometry. Genomic DNA was isolated from every sorted fraction and measured by UV absorbance on a Nanodrop 2000c.

The material sequenced was naive CD8+ T cells sorted from blood. This sample's cell subset or site label indicates: CD45RA+CCR7+. The chain uses TRBV7-9 and TRBJ1-2; perhaps TRBD1 is the D gene, with 5 bases matching. The clonotype originates from a man aged 18 to 29 in good health. The CDR3 has the sequence CASSPDNEIYGYTF. In nucleotide form, the sequence is TGTGCCAGCAGCCCGGACAACGAAATCTATGGCTACACCTTC.